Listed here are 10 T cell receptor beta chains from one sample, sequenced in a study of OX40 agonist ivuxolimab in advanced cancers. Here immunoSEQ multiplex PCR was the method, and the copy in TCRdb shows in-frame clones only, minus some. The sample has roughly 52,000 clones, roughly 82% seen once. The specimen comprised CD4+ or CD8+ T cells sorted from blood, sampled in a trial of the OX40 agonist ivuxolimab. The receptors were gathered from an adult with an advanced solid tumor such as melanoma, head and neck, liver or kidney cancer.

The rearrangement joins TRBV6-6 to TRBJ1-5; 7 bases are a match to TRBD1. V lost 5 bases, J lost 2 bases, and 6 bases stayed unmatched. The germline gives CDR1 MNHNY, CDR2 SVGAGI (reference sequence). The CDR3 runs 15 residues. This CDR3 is CASSPDRAGNQPQHF. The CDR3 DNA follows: TGTGCCAGCAGTCCAGACAGGGCTGGCAATCAGCCCCAGCATTTT.

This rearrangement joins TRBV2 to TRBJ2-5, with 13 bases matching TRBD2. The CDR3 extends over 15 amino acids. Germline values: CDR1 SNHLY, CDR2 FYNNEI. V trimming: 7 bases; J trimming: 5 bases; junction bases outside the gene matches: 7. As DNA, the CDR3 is TGTGCCAGCACTCGAAGGGGACTAGCGGGGGAGACCCAGTACTTC. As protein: CASTRRGLAGETQYF.

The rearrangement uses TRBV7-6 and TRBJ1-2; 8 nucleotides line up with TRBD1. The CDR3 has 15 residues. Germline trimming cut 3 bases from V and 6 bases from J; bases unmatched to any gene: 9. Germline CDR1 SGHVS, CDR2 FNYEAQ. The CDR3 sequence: CASSLMRQGRDGYTF. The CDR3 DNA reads TGTGCCAGCAGCTTGATGCGACAGGGGAGAGATGGCTACACCTTC. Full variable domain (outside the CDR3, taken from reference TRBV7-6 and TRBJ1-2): GAGVSQSPRYKVTKRGQDVALRCDPISGHVSLYWYRQALGQGPEFLTYFNYEAQQDKSGLPNDRFSAERPEGSISTLTIQRTEQRDSAMYRCASSLMRQGRDGYTFGSGTRLTVV.

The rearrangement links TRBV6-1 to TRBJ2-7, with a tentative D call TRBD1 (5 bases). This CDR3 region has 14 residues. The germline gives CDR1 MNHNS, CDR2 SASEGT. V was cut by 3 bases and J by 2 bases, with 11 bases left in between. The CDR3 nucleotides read TGTGCCAGCAGTGACAGGGATTGGGCCTACGAGCAGTACTTC. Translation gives CASSDRDWAYEQYF.

The CDR3 here is CASSPPDPRGGPDTEAFF. DNA for the CDR3: TGTGCCAGCTCACCACCTGACCCCCGGGGGGGGCCGGACACTGAAGCTTTCTTT. V gene TRBV18 combines with J gene TRBJ1-1, with D possibly matching TRBD1 (6 bases). This CDR3 comprises 18 residues. V was cut by 0 bases and J by 3 bases, with 20 bases left in between. From germline, CDR1 is KGHSH and CDR2 LQKENI.

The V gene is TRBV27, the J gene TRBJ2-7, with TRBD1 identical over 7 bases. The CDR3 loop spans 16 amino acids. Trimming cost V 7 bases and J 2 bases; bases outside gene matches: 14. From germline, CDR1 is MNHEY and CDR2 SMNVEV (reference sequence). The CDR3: CASISDLLGGPYEQYF. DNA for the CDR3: TGTGCCAGCATCTCCGACCTTCTAGGGGGCCCCTACGAGCAGTACTTC.

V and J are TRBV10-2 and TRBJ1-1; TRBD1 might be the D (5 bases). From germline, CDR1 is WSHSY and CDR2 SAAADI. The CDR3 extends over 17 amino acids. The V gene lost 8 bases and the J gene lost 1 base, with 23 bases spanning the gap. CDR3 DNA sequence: TGCGCCAGCCTGGGCGCGGTCCTGGGACTTCCGAACACTGAAGCTTTCTTT. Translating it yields CASLGAVLGLPNTEAFF.

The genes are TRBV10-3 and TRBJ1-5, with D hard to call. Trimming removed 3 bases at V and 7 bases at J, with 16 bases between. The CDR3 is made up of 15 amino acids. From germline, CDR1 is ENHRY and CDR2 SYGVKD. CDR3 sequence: CAISDSGRGIQPQHF. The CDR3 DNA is TGTGCCATCAGTGACTCCGGCCGGGGAATCCAGCCCCAGCATTTT.

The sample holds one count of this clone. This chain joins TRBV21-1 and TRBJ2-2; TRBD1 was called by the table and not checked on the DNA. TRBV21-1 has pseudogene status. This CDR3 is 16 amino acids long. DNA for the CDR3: TGTGCCAGCAGCAACATGCGGGACAGTAGGACCGGGGAGCTGTTTTTT. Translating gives CASSNMRDSRTGELFF.

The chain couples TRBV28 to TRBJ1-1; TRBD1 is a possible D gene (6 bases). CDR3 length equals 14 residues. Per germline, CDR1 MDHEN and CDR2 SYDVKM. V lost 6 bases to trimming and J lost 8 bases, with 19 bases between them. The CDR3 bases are TGTGCCAGCAGGGAACTCACAGGGAAACAAGAAGCTTTCTTT. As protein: CASRELTGKQEAFF.